The 27 T cell receptor beta chains below come from one sample, sequenced in a study of Ad26.COV2.S vaccination and SARS-CoV-2 variants. As to treatment: roughly 20 received Ad26.COV2.S at low or high dose, single or two shots; roughly 5 received placebo; per-sample allocation not given. Sampling was performed 63 days after the first vaccine or placebo injection. The repertoire was sequenced with immunoSEQ multiplex PCR; TCRdb's copy has only in-frame clones and lacks some. The data show 350,000 to 500,000 clones, around 89% seen once. This specimen consisted of peripheral blood, obtained in a trial of Ad26.COV2.S vaccine versus placebo. The receptors stem from a person between 18 and 65 years old who received the Ad26.COV2.S COVID-19 vaccine or a placebo.

This chain joins TRBV16 and TRBJ2-1; D remains unclear. Germline CDR1 reads KGHSY; CDR2 reads FQNENV. The CDR3 runs 12 residues. The germline V and J ends were trimmed by 3 bases and 4 bases, with 4 bases remaining between them. The CDR3 here is CASSHKYNEQFF. The CDR3 DNA reads TGTGCCAGCAGCCATAAATACAATGAGCAGTTCTTC.

V usage is TRBV10-3 and J usage is TRBJ2-1; 10 bases fit TRBD1. V was pared by 11 bases and J by 5 bases, with 3 bases of the junction left unmatched. CDR1 ENHRY and CDR2 SYGVKD come from the germline V gene. This CDR3 comprises 12 residues. CDR3 bases: TGTGCCTCGGGACAGGGGCACAATGAGCAGTTCTTC. Translation: CASGQGHNEQFF.

With regard to this clone: A junction end diverges from the germline sequence, so it may reflect a read error. V is TRBV20-1 and J is TRBJ2-7; 7 bases match TRBD1. This CDR3 has 11 amino acids. Germline V CDR1 and CDR2: DFQATT, SNEGSKA (reference sequence). This CDR3 is CSARATEGQWF. As DNA, the CDR3 is TGCAGTGCTAGGGCTACCGAGGGACAGTGGTTC.

This rearrangement joins TRBV3-1 (or the pseudogene TRBV3-2) to TRBJ2-4; 7 nucleotides align to TRBD1. V was clipped by 3 bases and J by 4 bases; unmatched bases: 15. The germline V gene has CDR1 LGHDT and CDR2 YNNKEL (reference sequence). This CDR3 contains 18 residues. In DNA, the CDR3 is TGTGCCAGCAGCCACTGGGTTACGGACAGGCCGCGAAAAAACATTCAGTACTTC. Translation: CASSHWVTDRPRKNIQYF.

To note about this clone: Other DNA sequences in the sample encode the same CDR3. V is TRBV19 and J is TRBJ1-1; D might be TRBD1 (5 bases). Deletions cut 5 bases from V and 0 bases from J, with 7 bases between. Looked up from germline, CDR1 is LNHDA and CDR2 is SQIVND (reference sequence). The CDR3 sequence is 13 residues long. The CDR3: CASSGTVNTEAFF. DNA of the CDR3: TGTGCCAGTAGTGGGACGGTGAACACTGAAGCTTTCTTT.

This clone was detected once. The V and J genes are TRBV7-3 and TRBJ2-5, with 7 bases matching TRBD2. V shed 5 bases and J 5 bases; nucleotides not matched to a gene: 11. The CDR3 loop spans 15 amino acids. CDR1 and CDR2 (germline): SGHTA, FQGTGA. CDR3 residues: CASSRIGGTTETQYF. CDR3 in DNA: TGTGCCAGCAGCCGCATCGGGGGGACGACGGAGACCCAGTACTTC.

The rearrangement uses TRBV13 and TRBJ2-1; 13 positions match TRBD2. Germline V lookup: CDR1 PRHDT, CDR2 FYEKMQ (reference sequence). Trimming took 1 base from V and 9 from J; bases not matched to a gene: 6. This CDR3 contains 16 residues. The CDR3 reads CASSLARLAGGLEQFF. Written as DNA, the CDR3 is TGTGCCAGCAGCTTAGCCCGACTAGCGGGGGGACTTGAGCAGTTCTTC.

The chain uses TRBV7-2 and TRBJ2-5; D call uncertain. The CDR3 is 14 residues long. Trimming cost V 3 bases and J 1 base, with 9 bases left between them. The V gene's germline CDR1 is SGHTA and CDR2 FQGNSA. This chain's CDR3 is CASSFFPVQETQYF. CDR3 sequence (DNA): TGTGCCAGCAGCTTTTTTCCAGTCCAAGAGACCCAGTACTTC.

CDR3 nucleotides: TGTGCCAGCTCACCAACCAGGGGTGGGGATCAGCCCCAGCATTTT. Its translation: CASSPTRGGDQPQHF. This chain links TRBV18 with TRBJ1-5, with D possibly TRBD1 on 6 matching bases. The V gene lost 2 bases and the J gene lost 5 bases, with 13 bases spanning the gap. CDR3 length: 15 amino acids. CDR1 and CDR2 (germline): KGHSH, LQKENI.

CDR3 nucleotide sequence: TGTGCCAGCAGCATAAGCGGACAGGACTACAATGAGCAGTTCTTC. This codes for CASSISGQDYNEQFF. The gene calls are TRBV9 and TRBJ2-1; the match to TRBD1 covers 7 bases. Unmatched junction bases numbered 7, after V lost 4 bases and J lost 3 bases. Per germline, CDR1 SGDLS and CDR2 YYNGEE. This CDR3 region has 15 residues.

The genes are TRBV6-5 and TRBJ1-1; D unresolved. CDR3 length: 15 amino acids. Germline-derived CDR1 and CDR2 are MNHEY and SVGAGI. V shed 6 bases and J shed 0 bases, with 14 bases lying between them. The DNA for the CDR3 is TGTGCCAGCAGCCTTACGGGTCTCTTGAACACTGAAGCTTTCTTT. Translated: CASSLTGLLNTEAFF.

This clone has just one count. The V gene is TRBV9, the J gene TRBJ1-1; D not certain. The V gene lost 3 bases and the J gene lost 4 bases, with 7 bases spanning the gap. The CDR3 has 12 residues. Per the germline V gene, CDR1 is SGDLS and CDR2 is YYNGEE. CDR3: CASSGLGTEAFF. CDR3 coding DNA: TGTGCCAGCAGCGGGCTCGGCACTGAAGCTTTCTTT.

This clone is a singleton in its sample. V gene TRBV3-1 (or the pseudogene TRBV3-2) combines with J gene TRBJ2-5, with D possibly TRBD1 on 7 matching bases. The CDR3 is made up of 15 amino acids. V shed 4 bases and J shed 1 base, with 13 bases lying between them. The germline V gene has CDR1 LGHDT and CDR2 YNNKEL (reference sequence). CDR3 sequence: CASSLRDSRQETQYF. In nucleotides, the CDR3 is TGTGCCAGCAGCCTGCGGGACAGCCGCCAAGAGACCCAGTACTTC.

This sequence joins TRBV4-1 and TRBJ1-5; D possibly corresponds to TRBD1 (6 bases). Looked up from germline, CDR1 is MGHRA and CDR2 is YSYEKL. Trimming took off 0 bases at V and 4 bases at J, with 13 bases between the two ends. The CDR3 is 16 amino acids. The CDR3 bases are TGCGCCAGCAGCCAAGAAGAGGACAGTGGGAATCAGCCCCAGCATTTT. Translation: CASSQEEDSGNQPQHF.

The V and J genes are TRBV21-1 and TRBJ1-1. TRBV21-1 is described as a pseudogene. The CDR3 has 18 residues. CDR3 nucleotides: TGTGCCAGCAGCAAAGGATGGAGCGAAGGGACCTTGGTCGCTGAAGCTTTCTTT. Its translation is CASSKGWSEGTLVAEAFF.

V is TRBV6-5 and J is TRBJ2-1; no definite D call. Trimming took 0 bases from V and 9 from J, leaving 18 bases between them. This CDR3 is built from 16 residues. Germline V CDR1 and CDR2: MNHEY, SVGAGI. The CDR3 is CASSYSVLMNQVEQFF. CDR3 DNA: TGTGCCAGCAGTTACTCGGTTTTGATGAACCAGGTTGAGCAGTTCTTC.

The genes are TRBV30 and TRBJ2-3, with D uncertain. CDR1 is GTSNPN, CDR2 SVGIG, per germline (reference sequence). The CDR3 is made up of 11 amino acids. V was cut by 5 bases and J by 4 bases, with 7 bases left in between. CDR3 nucleotide sequence: TGTGCCTGGGAAAGGGCAGATACGCAGTATTTT. Its translation is CAWERADTQYF.

The chain couples TRBV3-1 (or the pseudogene TRBV3-2) to TRBJ2-5, with 13 positions matching TRBD2. Germline V gene lookup returns CDR1 LGHDT and CDR2 YNNKEL (reference sequence). The CDR3 totals 15 residues. V gave up 7 bases and J gave up 5 bases; unmatched junction bases: 7. CDR3 amino acids: CASTPGLAGVETQYF. The CDR3 nucleotides are TGTGCCAGCACCCCCGGACTAGCGGGGGTCGAGACCCAGTACTTC.

V is TRBV7-9 and J is TRBJ2-7; the D gene is possibly TRBD1 (5 bases). The length of the CDR3 is 18 residues. Germline V lookup: CDR1 SEHNR, CDR2 FQNEAQ (reference sequence). Trimming left V 4 bases short and J 4 bases short, with 26 bases between. Here the CDR3 DNA reads TGTGCCAGCAGCTCATATACGAGCCAGGGAAACCTAAGGTACGAGCAGTACTTC. Protein sequence: CASSSYTSQGNLRYEQYF.

The J gene is TRBJ2-5, the V gene TRBV7-9; 12 bases map to TRBD2. This CDR3 has 16 amino acids. V was clipped by 4 bases and J by 1 base; unmatched bases: 4. CDR1 and CDR2 from the germline V gene are SEHNR and FQNEAQ (reference sequence). DNA of the CDR3: TGTGCCAGCAGCTCCGGGACTAGCGGGTTCCAAGAGACCCAGTACTTC. As protein: CASSSGTSGFQETQYF. Looking up the rest from reference TRBV7-9 and TRBJ2-5 gives the full variable domain: DTGVSQNPRHKITKRGQNVTFRCDPISEHNRLYWYRQTLGQGPEFLTYFQNEAQLEKSRLLSDRFSAERPKGSFSTLEIQRTEQGDSAMYLCASSSGTSGFQETQYFGPGTRLLVL.

In this sample, this clone turned up once. This chain uses TRBV2 with TRBJ1-6, with D possibly matching TRBD1 (6 bases). CDR1 is SNHLY and CDR2 is FYNNEI in the germline V gene. V lost 2 bases and J 9 bases, leaving 14 bases between the germline ends. This CDR3 spans 15 amino acids. This CDR3 reads CASSEIRGGVSPLHF. As DNA, the CDR3 is TGTGCCAGCAGTGAAATAAGGGGGGGAGTTTCACCCCTCCACTTT.

The gene calls are TRBV2 and TRBJ2-5; D is undetermined. Germline CDR1 and CDR2: SNHLY and FYNNEI. The CDR3 runs to 12 residues. V was cut by 5 bases and J by 10 bases, with 14 bases left in between. The CDR3 coding sequence is TGTGCCAGCAGTATATCCCGGGTGGACCAGTACTTC. Its translation: CASSISRVDQYF.

The V gene is TRBV28, the J gene TRBJ1-3; D is possibly TRBD1 (5 bases). CDR1 and CDR2 (germline): MDHEN, SYDVKM. The V and J ends lost 6 bases and 4 bases respectively, with 10 bases between them. The CDR3 runs to 13 residues. CDR3 sequence: CASREGVGNTIYF. The CDR3 bases are TGTGCCAGCAGGGAAGGGGTAGGAAACACCATATATTTT.

The V call is TRBV5-6, the J call TRBJ1-2, with D tentatively TRBD1 (6 bases). This CDR3 spans 15 amino acids. V lost 0 bases to trimming and J lost 7 bases, with 16 bases between them. The V gene's germline CDR1 is SGHDT and CDR2 YYEEEE. CDR3 bases: TGTGCCAGCAGCTTGGTTGTTTGGGGGCCGGGTGGCTACACCTTC. Encoded protein: CASSLVVWGPGGYTF. The full variable domain, rest sourced from reference TRBV5-6 and TRBJ1-2, is DAGVTQSPTHLIKTRGQQVTLRCSPKSGHDTVSWYQQALGQGPQFIFQYYEEEERQRGNFPDRFSGHQFPNYSSELNVNALLLGDSALYLCASSLVVWGPGGYTFGSGTRLTVV.

This clone was detected only a few times. The chain employs TRBV19 and TRBJ2-7; weak D call: TRBD1 (6 bases). Looked up from germline, CDR1 is LNHDA and CDR2 is SQIVND (reference sequence). Trimming left V 4 bases short and J 3 bases short, with 13 bases between. The CDR3 length is 14 residues. CDR3 in amino acids: CASSTTGKGYEQYF. In DNA form, the CDR3 reads TGTGCCAGTAGTACGACAGGCAAGGGCTACGAGCAGTACTTC.

V usage is TRBV7-9 and J usage is TRBJ2-3; unclear D gene. In germline, CDR1 is SEHNR, CDR2 FQNEAQ (reference sequence). V lost 4 bases and J lost 6, with 14 bases in between. The length of the CDR3 is 14 residues. The CDR3 bases are TGTGCCAGCAGCTCCTTTAATGAAGGTGATACGCAGTATTTT. This gives the protein CASSSFNEGDTQYF. Filled out from reference TRBV7-9 and TRBJ2-3, the complete variable domain reads DTGVSQNPRHKITKRGQNVTFRCDPISEHNRLYWYRQTLGQGPEFLTYFQNEAQLEKSRLLSDRFSAERPKGSFSTLEIQRTEQGDSAMYLCASSSFNEGDTQYFGPGTRLTVL.

The rearrangement uses TRBV24-1 and TRBJ2-5, with 7 bases fitting TRBD2. V shed 1 base, J shed 5 bases, and the junction held 6 bases outside the gene matches. CDR3 length equals 15 residues. The germline V gene has CDR1 KGHDR and CDR2 SFDVKD. CDR3 loop: CATSDFGGGGETQYF. Here the CDR3 DNA reads TGTGCCACCAGTGATTTCGGCGGGGGTGGGGAGACCCAGTACTTC.